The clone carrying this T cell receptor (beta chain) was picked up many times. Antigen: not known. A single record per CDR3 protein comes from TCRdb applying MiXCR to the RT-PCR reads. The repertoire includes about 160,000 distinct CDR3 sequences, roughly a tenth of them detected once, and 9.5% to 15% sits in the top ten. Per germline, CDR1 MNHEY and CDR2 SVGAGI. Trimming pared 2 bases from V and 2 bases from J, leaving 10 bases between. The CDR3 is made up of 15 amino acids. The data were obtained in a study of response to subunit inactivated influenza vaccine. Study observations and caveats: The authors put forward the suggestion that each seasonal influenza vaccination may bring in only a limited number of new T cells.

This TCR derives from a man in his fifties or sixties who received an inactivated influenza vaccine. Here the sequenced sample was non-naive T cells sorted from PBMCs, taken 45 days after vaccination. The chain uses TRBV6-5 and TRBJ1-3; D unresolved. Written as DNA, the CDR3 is TGTGCCAGCAGTTACGCTCCAGGCACTGGAAACACCATATATTTT. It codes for CASSYAPGTGNTIYF.